This TCR beta chain appears in the sequencing data of a study of chemoradiotherapy in HPV16-positive cancers (dated by TCRdb to between 2021 and 2024). Regarding the research as a whole: Using functional T-cell assays on cells from a couple of HPV16-positive patients, the researchers defined candidate HPV-specific T-cell clones and common TCR motifs. Whether T-cell immunity against the HPV oncoproteins E6 and E7 changes during chemoradiotherapy and whether survival is affected by this immunity were examined in the study. TCR repertoires from roughly 93 patients with HPV-related cancers were then used to track the candidate HPV-specific TCRs and motifs. General findings and caveats noted by the study authors: Expansion of candidate HPV-specific clones and E7-related TCR motifs was observed in the tumor microenvironment during treatment, whereas no such expansion was observed for non-HPV-specific T cells. Improved recurrence-free survival in HPV16-positive patients was associated with expansion of HPV-responsive T cells during chemoradiotherapy. The functional definition of HPV-specific T cells was derived from only two HPV16-positive patients, and the survival association was reported for HPV16-positive patients.

The library was built by means of the immunoSEQ multiplex PCR assay. TCRdb took over this immuneACCESS table, retaining in-frame rearrangements with V and J assigned. Such tables are incomplete; in checked studies, under half of the missing clones stem from an unresolved V gene, and the remainder is unexplained. The sample data list over 30,000 clones, and around 77% of these were observed just once. Clones ranked in the top ten supply 3.5% to 4.5% of the sample. Repertoires were sampled repeatedly over the course of chemoradiotherapy, so clonal expansion could be followed in the tumor microenvironment. From the cysteine through the phenylalanine, the CDR3 covers 13 amino acids. CDR3 DNA only is kept here, 39 bases in frame from base 1. The germline V gene encodes CDR1 MNHEY and CDR2 SVGAGI. V drops 4 bases and J drops 6 bases, leaving 13 bases in between. With regard to this clone: The antigen this receptor binds is unknown. There are no base qualities to consult, and no much larger clone falls within one base.

The sequenced sample was blood, obtained from a patient who underwent chemoradiotherapy. This TCR derives from a human donor with HPV-associated anogenital cancer. The chain is made from TRBV6-5 and TRBJ2-7, and the D gene may be TRBD2, 7 bases matching. The DNA sequence reads TGTGCCAGCAGTTCTGGCGGGGGCGGCGAGCAGTACTTC. Its translation is CASSSGGGGEQYF.